This T cell receptor (beta chain) derives from a study of cytomegalovirus exposure and HLA in healthy donors. Study summary: Within an early data release were roughly 90 million unique TCRs drawn from HLA-typed donors.

This clone was counted only a few times. Its antigen is unidentified. Germline CDR1 LNHDA, CDR2 SQIVND (reference sequence). This CDR3 comprises 14 residues. The junction had 4 bases not matched to a gene; V was cut back by 8 bases and J by 0 bases. The PCR used 60 Vbeta and 13 Jbeta primers. The method was immunoSEQ multiplex PCR; TCRdb's version includes in-frame clones alone and lacks a portion of them. The sample carries almost 70,000 clones, roughly 65% recorded once. Findings of the study overall: Later analysis identified several of the most significant clusters that appeared linked to common viral pathogens. Cytomegalovirus association was assigned to about 150 TCR beta chains.

Sequencing was done on a sample of PBMCs. The receptor's source is a male donor in good health and CMV-seropositive. The rearrangement links TRBV19 to TRBJ2-3; 8 bases agree with TRBD1. CDR3: CASSQGASTDTQYF. The CDR3 DNA follows: TGTGCCAGTTCCCAGGGGGCTAGCACAGATACGCAGTATTTT.